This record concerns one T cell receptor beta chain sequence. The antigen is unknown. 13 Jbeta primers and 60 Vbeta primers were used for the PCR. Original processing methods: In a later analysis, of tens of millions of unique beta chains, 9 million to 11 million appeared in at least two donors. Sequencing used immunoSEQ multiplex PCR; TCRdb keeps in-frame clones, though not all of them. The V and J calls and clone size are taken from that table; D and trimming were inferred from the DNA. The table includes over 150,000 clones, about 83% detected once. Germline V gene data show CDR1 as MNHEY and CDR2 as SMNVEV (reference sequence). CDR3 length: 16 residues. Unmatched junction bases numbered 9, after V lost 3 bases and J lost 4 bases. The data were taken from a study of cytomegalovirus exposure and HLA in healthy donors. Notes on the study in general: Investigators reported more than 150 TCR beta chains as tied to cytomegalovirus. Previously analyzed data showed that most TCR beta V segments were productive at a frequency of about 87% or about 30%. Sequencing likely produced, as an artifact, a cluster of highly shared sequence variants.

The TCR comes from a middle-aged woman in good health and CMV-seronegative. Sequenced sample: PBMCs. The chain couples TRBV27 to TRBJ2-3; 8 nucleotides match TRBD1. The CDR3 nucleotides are TGTGCCAGCAGTTTCTCAGGGGGCAGCGTAGCAGATACGCAGTATTTT. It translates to CASSFSGGSVADTQYF.